Shown below are 22 T cell receptor beta chains from a single sample sequenced in a study of T cell responses to AZD1222 COVID-19 vaccine. The table came from immunoSEQ multiplex PCR; TCRdb's copy has only in-frame clones and leaves some out. The sample consists of over 65,000 clones, approximately 87% of them appearing once. The sequencing here drew on peripheral blood, taken on day 0 of AZD1222 vaccination. These receptors all stem from an adult in good health.

This chain links TRBV29-1 with TRBJ2-7; D tentatively reads TRBD1 or TRBD2 (5 bases each). The CDR3 length is 13 residues. Germline-derived CDR1 and CDR2 are SQVTM and ANQGSEA. The ends were cut back, 5 bases at V and 4 bases at J, with 15 bases in the middle. The CDR3 sequence: CSVSQGEGYEQYF. The DNA of the CDR3 is TGCAGCGTTTCCCAGGGTGAGGGATACGAGCAGTACTTC.

The V call is TRBV11-3, the J call TRBJ2-2; 12 nucleotides align to TRBD2. Germline CDR1 SGHNT, CDR2 YENEEA. With V trimmed by 4 bases and J by 4 bases, 4 bases remained unmatched. The CDR3 has 16 amino acids. The CDR3 DNA reads TGTGCCAGCAGCTACGGACTAGCGGGACCCACCGGGGAGCTGTTTTTT. The encoded protein is CASSYGLAGPTGELFF.

The chain employs TRBV12-3 or TRBV12-4 and TRBJ2-7; D is ambiguous. The CDR3 totals 12 residues. V dropped 5 bases and J dropped 4 bases, with 9 bases sitting between them. For the CDR3, the DNA is TGTGCCAGCAGTCCCGGCTCTTACGAGCAGTACTTC. Translated, it gives CASSPGSYEQYF.

The chain links TRBV6-6 to TRBJ1-1, with D unclear. V was cut by 5 bases and J by 0 bases, with 19 bases left in between. Germline V gives CDR1 MNHNY, CDR2 SVGAGI (reference sequence). This CDR3 contains 17 residues. CDR3 in amino acids: CASSPRPGSYMNTEAFF. The CDR3, as DNA: TGTGCCAGCAGTCCCCGCCCCGGGAGCTACATGAACACTGAAGCTTTCTTT.

Of note for this clone: Different DNA sequences within this sample yield the same CDR3. This rearrangement joins TRBV27 to TRBJ1-1; TRBD1 is a possible D gene (5 bases). The CDR3 extends over 14 amino acids. Trimming took 6 bases from V and 2 from J, leaving 13 bases between them. The germline V gene has CDR1 MNHEY and CDR2 SMNVEV (reference sequence). The CDR3: CASSVQGPNTEAFF. In DNA form, the CDR3 reads TGTGCCAGCAGCGTCCAGGGACCCAACACTGAAGCTTTCTTT.

The V call is TRBV7-9, the J call TRBJ2-1, with D maybe TRBD2 (7 bases). The CDR3 length is 14 residues. CDR1 and CDR2 from the germline V gene are SEHNR and FQNEAQ (reference sequence). Trimming removed 0 bases from V and 7 bases from J, with 10 bases in between. This chain's CDR3 is CASSLAGGRNEQFF. The CDR3 DNA reads as TGTGCCAGCAGCTTAGCGGGGGGGCGTAATGAGCAGTTCTTC.

V is TRBV5-1 and J is TRBJ2-7; TRBD1 aligns across 9 bases. Trimming cost V 0 bases and J 5 bases; bases outside gene matches: 9. The CDR3 runs 16 residues. Germline V gives CDR1 SGHRS, CDR2 YFSETQ. This CDR3 is CASSLEGQGRSNEQYF. CDR3 DNA sequence: TGCGCCAGCAGCTTGGAGGGACAGGGCAGGTCGAACGAGCAGTACTTC.

The rearrangement joins TRBV12-3 or TRBV12-4 to TRBJ1-2, with D possibly being TRBD1 (5 bases). The CDR3 contains 13 residues. V was pared by 5 bases and J by 6 bases, with 13 bases between. In DNA, the CDR3 is TGTGCCAGCAGTCACGCGGGGCCGGATGGCTACACCTTC. Protein: CASSHAGPDGYTF.

The rearrangement uses TRBV29-1 and TRBJ2-2; D might be TRBD2 (6 bases). Germline CDR1 reads SQVTM; CDR2 reads ANQGSEA. The CDR3 is 16 amino acids. V lost 3 bases to trimming and J lost 4 bases, with 18 bases between them. CDR3 bases: TGCAGCGTTGATTTGGGACTGGGGGTGAGCACCGGGGAGCTGTTTTTT. Translating gives CSVDLGLGVSTGELFF.

The rearrangement uses TRBV19 and TRBJ2-7, with a weak D call TRBD1 (6 bases). V lost 3 bases and J lost 4, with 13 bases in between. CDR1 and CDR2 from the germline V gene are LNHDA and SQIVND (reference sequence). The CDR3 totals 14 residues. The CDR3 nucleotides read TGTGCCAGTAGTATCGGGGACACCTGGTACGAGCAGTACTTC. This gives the protein CASSIGDTWYEQYF.

This chain uses TRBV4-3 with TRBJ1-6; D gene ambiguous. In germline, CDR1 is LGHNA, CDR2 YSLEER. This CDR3 has 12 residues. V was shortened by 0 bases and J by 10 bases, with 4 bases between the two germline ends. The CDR3 sequence: CASSQDSSPLHF. The CDR3 nucleotides are TGCGCCAGCAGCCAAGATTCCTCACCCCTCCACTTT.

This clone was seen once. This rearrangement joins TRBV29-1 to TRBJ2-7, with 7 bases aligning to TRBD1. This CDR3 region has 15 residues. Germline lookup yields CDR1 SQVTM and CDR2 ANQGSEA. J was trimmed by 1 base and V by 2 bases; bases with no gene match: 8. The CDR3 is CSVETQTGPSYEQYF. The CDR3 DNA reads TGCAGCGTTGAAACGCAGACAGGGCCATCCTACGAGCAGTACTTC.

The chain employs TRBV25-1 and TRBJ1-1, with TRBD1 matching over 7 bases. This CDR3 is 13 amino acids long. Germline loops: CDR1 MGHDK, CDR2 SYGVNS. V gave up 5 bases and J gave up 5 bases; unmatched junction bases: 5. The CDR3 loop reads CASSKQGRTEAFF. The CDR3 DNA reads TGTGCCAGCAGTAAACAGGGGCGGACTGAAGCTTTCTTT.

The chain is built from TRBV9 and TRBJ1-1; the D gene is possibly TRBD1 (6 bases). V shed 2 bases and J shed 0 bases, with 8 bases lying between them. This CDR3 has 14 amino acids. Germline CDR1 is SGDLS and CDR2 is YYNGEE. The CDR3 nucleotides are TGTGCCAGCAGCGTCCGGGACATGAACACTGAAGCTTTCTTT. Protein sequence: CASSVRDMNTEAFF.

The chain uses TRBV7-2 and TRBJ1-5; D is perhaps TRBD1 (5 bases). Per germline, CDR1 SGHTA and CDR2 FQGNSA. Trimming cost V 5 bases and J 0 bases, with 23 bases left between them. The CDR3 contains 19 residues. CDR3 sequence (DNA): TGTGCCAGCAGCCGCGAGCGGGCCCGGGACGGATATAGCAATCAGCCCCAGCATTTT. Its protein is CASSRERARDGYSNQPQHF.

The chain is built from TRBV4-2 and TRBJ2-3; 15 bases are a match to TRBD2. CDR1 LGHNA and CDR2 YNFKEQ come from the germline V gene. The CDR3 runs 17 residues. The V gene end was trimmed by 4 bases and the J gene end by 4 bases; junction bases not matched to a gene: 6. The CDR3 is CASSRGTSGRNADTQYF. DNA for the CDR3: TGTGCCAGCAGCCGGGGGACTAGCGGGAGGAACGCAGATACGCAGTATTTT.

V gene TRBV9 combines with J gene TRBJ2-1; 14 nucleotides line up with TRBD2. The CDR3 has 19 amino acids. The junction had 17 bases not matched to a gene; V was cut back by 4 bases and J by 8 bases. Germline assignment: CDR1 SGDLS and CDR2 YYNGEE. This chain's CDR3 is CASSPRQGLGLAGGDEQFF. The CDR3 DNA reads TGTGCCAGCAGCCCCAGACAGGGTTTAGGACTAGCGGGAGGTGATGAGCAGTTCTTC.

The chain combines TRBV6-5 with TRBJ2-1, with D unclear. The germline V gene has CDR1 MNHEY and CDR2 SVGAGI. The CDR3 consists of 13 residues. The V end was cut by 9 bases, the J end by 0 bases, with 9 bases between. CDR3 in amino acids: CASGTDSYNEQFF. CDR3 nucleotides: TGTGCCAGTGGAACCGACTCCTACAATGAGCAGTTCTTC.

About this clone itself: A read error may account for a junction end that differs from germline. The rearrangement joins TRBV2 to TRBJ2-7; TRBD2 is a possible D gene (6 bases). The germline CDR1 and CDR2 sequences are SNHLY and FYNNEI. The CDR3 sequence is 15 residues long. As DNA, the CDR3 is TGTGCCAGCAGAGAAGCGGGCCTTTACACCTACGAGCAGTACTTC. Amino acid sequence: CASREAGLYTYEQYF.

The genes are TRBV18 and TRBJ2-7; 7 bases match TRBD1. J gave up 0 bases and V 2 bases, and 4 bases lay outside the gene matches. Germline-derived CDR1 and CDR2 are KGHSH and LQKENI. The CDR3 has 15 amino acids. The DNA for the CDR3 is TGTGCCAGCTCACCAACGGGACAGAACTCCTACGAGCAGTACTTC. Translating it yields CASSPTGQNSYEQYF.

The J gene is TRBJ1-2, the V gene TRBV18, with D hard to call. The CDR3 contains 15 residues. Trimming left V 1 base short and J 5 bases short, with 14 bases between. Per the germline V gene, CDR1 is KGHSH and CDR2 is LQKENI. CDR3: CASSPQRDLGYGYTF. DNA for the CDR3: TGTGCCAGCTCACCACAAAGGGATTTGGGGTATGGCTACACCTTC. Complete variable domain (other parts from reference TRBV18 and TRBJ1-2): NAGVMQNPRHLVRRRGQEARLRCSPMKGHSHVYWYRQLPEEGLKFMVYLQKENIIDESGMPKERFSAEFPKEGPSILRIQQVVRGDSAAYFCASSPQRDLGYGYTFGSGTRLTVV.

J is TRBJ2-7 and V is TRBV27; D possibly corresponds to TRBD2 (7 bases). V lost 2 bases to trimming and J lost 2 bases, with 13 bases between them. The germline gives CDR1 MNHEY, CDR2 SMNVEV (reference sequence). The CDR3 contains 15 residues. The CDR3 bases are TGTGCCAGCAGTTTAACAGGGAGGGTGACCTACGAGCAGTACTTC. Its protein is CASSLTGRVTYEQYF.